This is a list of T cell receptor beta chains from one sample in a study of blood T cell repertoires in COVID-19. Sequencing used immunoSEQ multiplex PCR; TCRdb keeps in-frame clones, though not all of them. The sample shows 72,000 or so clones, approximately 89% of them seen only once. The source material was peripheral blood. Receptors originate from a woman aged 80 or over with active or convalescent COVID-19. Each CDR3 is given with its conserved first and last residue. The order of the fields is D gene, clone size, J gene, V gene, CDR3 protein, CDR3 DNA. D genes are given only for firm matches. The listing skips clone size in some rows; elsewhere it reads once, few, many or a size class.

d_gene: .
abundance: few
j_gene: TRBJ1-2
v_gene: TRBV21-1
CDR3aa: CANTPRDRPYYGYTF
CDR3nt: TGTGCCAACACTCCCCGGGACAGGCCCTACTATGGCTACACCTTC

d_gene: .
abundance: .
j_gene: TRBJ1-5
v_gene: TRBV4-1
CDR3aa: CASSQVVLLSNQPQHF
CDR3nt: TGCGCCAGCAGCCAAGTAGTACTCCTGAGCAATCAGCCCCAGCATTTT

d_gene: TRBD1
abundance: .
j_gene: TRBJ1-1
v_gene: TRBV30
CDR3aa: CAWSVVGTGGGRLKNTEAFF
CDR3nt: TGTGCCTGGAGTGTAGTTGGGACAGGGGGCGGTCGGCTAAAGAACACTGAAGCTTTCTTT

d_gene: TRBD1
abundance: once
j_gene: TRBJ2-1
v_gene: TRBV10-3
CDR3aa: CAIAGTGDPDEQFF
CDR3nt: TGTGCCATCGCCGGGACAGGGGACCCCGATGAGCAGTTCTTC

d_gene: .
abundance: .
j_gene: TRBJ1-6
v_gene: TRBV7-2
CDR3aa: CASSPEAGLVHRSPLHF
CDR3nt: TGTGCCAGCAGCCCAGAGGCAGGGCTGGTTCATCGTTCACCCCTCCACTTT

d_gene: .
abundance: .
j_gene: TRBJ1-1
v_gene: TRBV7-8
CDR3aa: CASSSRQGHYTEAFF
CDR3nt: TGTGCCAGCAGCTCCCGGCAGGGGCACTACACTGAAGCTTTCTTT

d_gene: TRBD2
abundance: .
j_gene: TRBJ2-5
v_gene: TRBV19
CDR3aa: CASSERGRQETQYF
CDR3nt: TGTGCCAGTAGCGAGCGGGGGCGACAAGAGACCCAGTACTTC

d_gene: .
abundance: .
j_gene: TRBJ1-2
v_gene: TRBV28
CDR3aa: CASSLRGPNYGYTF
CDR3nt: TGTGCCAGCAGTTTGCGGGGGCCTAACTATGGCTACACCTTC

d_gene: TRBD1
abundance: .
j_gene: TRBJ1-1
v_gene: TRBV6-5
CDR3aa: CASSITGGADTEAFF
CDR3nt: TGTGCCAGCAGTATTACAGGGGGCGCGGACACTGAAGCTTTCTTT

d_gene: TRBD1
abundance: .
j_gene: TRBJ1-2
v_gene: TRBV5-6
CDR3aa: CASNLDRGIYGYTF
CDR3nt: TGTGCCAGCAACCTGGACAGGGGGATCTATGGCTACACCTTC

d_gene: .
abundance: .
j_gene: TRBJ1-2
v_gene: TRBV3-1/TRBV3-2
CDR3aa: CASSQGLNYGYTF
CDR3nt: TGTGCCAGCAGCCAAGGACTTAACTATGGCTACACCTTC

d_gene: .
abundance: .
j_gene: TRBJ1-1
v_gene: TRBV19
CDR3aa: CASRGAPWNTEAFF
CDR3nt: TGTGCCAGTAGAGGGGCCCCCTGGAACACTGAAGCTTTCTTT

d_gene: .
abundance: .
j_gene: TRBJ1-2
v_gene: TRBV3-1/TRBV3-2
CDR3aa: CASSQDLHRGAADLNYGYTF
CDR3nt: TGTGCCAGCAGCCAAGATCTCCATCGGGGGGCCGCCGATCTAAACTATGGCTACACCTTC

d_gene: .
abundance: .
j_gene: TRBJ1-2
v_gene: TRBV2
CDR3aa: CASEPQSSYGYTF
CDR3nt: TGTGCCAGCGAACCTCAGTCTAGCTATGGCTACACCTTC

d_gene: .
abundance: .
j_gene: TRBJ2-7
v_gene: TRBV10-3
CDR3aa: CAISDPGSLYEQYF
CDR3nt: TGTGCCATCAGTGACCCGGGTAGTCTCTACGAGCAGTACTTC

d_gene: .
abundance: .
j_gene: TRBJ2-5
v_gene: TRBV2
CDR3aa: CASTAGVQETQYF
CDR3nt: TGTGCCAGCACCGCAGGCGTCCAAGAGACCCAGTACTTC

d_gene: TRBD1
abundance: .
j_gene: TRBJ2-3
v_gene: TRBV5-1
CDR3aa: CASSSGQTSTDTQYF
CDR3nt: TGCGCCAGCAGTTCGGGACAGACGAGCACAGATACGCAGTATTTT

d_gene: .
abundance: .
j_gene: TRBJ1-1
v_gene: TRBV18
CDR3aa: CASSRSGNTEAFF
CDR3nt: TGTGCCAGCTCACGTAGCGGGAACACTGAAGCTTTCTTT

d_gene: TRBD1
abundance: .
j_gene: TRBJ2-7
v_gene: TRBV6-5
CDR3aa: CASSFDRGVTYEQYF
CDR3nt: TGTGCCAGCAGCTTCGACAGGGGGGTGACCTACGAGCAGTACTTC

d_gene: TRBD2
abundance: once
j_gene: TRBJ2-1
v_gene: TRBV5-6
CDR3aa: CASSPGLAGTQFF
CDR3nt: TGTGCCAGCAGCCCGGGACTAGCGGGAACGCAGTTCTTC

d_gene: .
abundance: .
j_gene: TRBJ2-7
v_gene: TRBV14
CDR3aa: CASSHKGRDRGDEQYF
CDR3nt: TGTGCCAGCAGCCATAAGGGGCGAGACAGAGGTGACGAGCAGTACTTC

d_gene: .
abundance: .
j_gene: TRBJ2-1
v_gene: TRBV11-3
CDR3aa: CASSLNFYNEQFF
CDR3nt: TGTGCCAGCAGCTTAAACTTCTACAATGAGCAGTTCTTC

d_gene: .
abundance: .
j_gene: TRBJ1-6
v_gene: TRBV28
CDR3aa: CASSLLLTRVNSPLHF
CDR3nt: TGTGCCAGCAGTTTACTTCTTACACGGGTTAATTCACCCCTCCACTTT

d_gene: .
abundance: .
j_gene: TRBJ1-6
v_gene: TRBV5-4
CDR3aa: CASSLGEDSSYNSPLHF
CDR3nt: TGTGCCAGCAGCTTAGGCGAGGACAGCTCCTATAATTCACCCCTCCACTTT

d_gene: TRBD2
abundance: .
j_gene: TRBJ2-1
v_gene: TRBV3-1/TRBV3-2
CDR3aa: CASSQVLAGGAYNEQFF
CDR3nt: TGTGCCAGCAGCCAAGTTTTAGCGGGGGGGGCTTACAATGAGCAGTTCTTC

d_gene: TRBD2
abundance: once
j_gene: TRBJ2-3
v_gene: TRBV12-3/TRBV12-4
CDR3aa: CASGGGGDTQYF
CDR3nt: TGTGCCAGCGGGGGGGGTGGAGATACGCAGTATTTT

d_gene: TRBD1
abundance: .
j_gene: TRBJ1-2
v_gene: TRBV4-1
CDR3aa: CASSQDRQGVLYGYTF
CDR3nt: TGCGCCAGCAGCCAAGATCGGCAGGGGGTATTGTATGGCTACACCTTC

d_gene: .
abundance: few
j_gene: TRBJ2-7
v_gene: TRBV10-3
CDR3aa: CATRAQGNGVEQYF
CDR3nt: TGTGCCACAAGAGCTCAGGGCAATGGGGTCGAGCAGTACTTC

d_gene: TRBD2
abundance: once
j_gene: TRBJ2-3
v_gene: TRBV29-1
CDR3aa: CSVSGGAGGTQYF
CDR3nt: TGCAGCGTTTCCGGGGGGGCGGGAGGTACGCAGTATTTT

d_gene: .
abundance: medium-sized
j_gene: TRBJ2-7
v_gene: TRBV9
CDR3aa: CASSAGFNSYEQYF
CDR3nt: TGTGCCAGCAGCGCGGGATTCAACTCCTACGAGCAGTACTTC

d_gene: .
abundance: .
j_gene: TRBJ2-3
v_gene: TRBV10-3
CDR3aa: CAVGSTDTQYF
CDR3nt: TGTGCCGTCGGGAGCACAGATACGCAGTATTTT

d_gene: .
abundance: few
j_gene: TRBJ1-5
v_gene: TRBV19
CDR3aa: CASNRVNQPQHF
CDR3nt: TGTGCCAGTAACAGAGTCAATCAGCCCCAGCATTTT

d_gene: .
abundance: .
j_gene: TRBJ1-5
v_gene: TRBV9
CDR3aa: CASSPRREDQPQHF
CDR3nt: TGTGCCAGCAGCCCACGGAGAGAGGATCAGCCCCAGCATTTT

d_gene: .
abundance: .
j_gene: TRBJ2-7
v_gene: TRBV19
CDR3aa: CASSKASEPIRNYEQYF
CDR3nt: TGTGCCAGTAGTAAGGCTAGCGAACCCATTAGAAACTACGAGCAGTACTTC

d_gene: .
abundance: .
j_gene: TRBJ1-3
v_gene: TRBV28
CDR3aa: CASSPGFGGNTIYF
CDR3nt: TGTGCCAGCAGCCCAGGATTTGGTGGAAACACCATATATTTT

d_gene: .
abundance: .
j_gene: TRBJ1-1
v_gene: TRBV19
CDR3aa: CASSSGAYTEAFF
CDR3nt: TGTGCCAGTAGTTCAGGGGCGTACACTGAAGCTTTCTTT

d_gene: TRBD2
abundance: .
j_gene: TRBJ2-1
v_gene: TRBV24-1
CDR3aa: CATSDSRLAGGLDEQFF
CDR3nt: TGTGCCACCAGTGACTCGAGACTAGCGGGGGGGCTCGATGAGCAGTTCTTC

d_gene: TRBD1
abundance: .
j_gene: TRBJ2-4
v_gene: TRBV5-1
CDR3aa: CASSPDRGAALAKNIQYF
CDR3nt: TGCGCCAGCAGCCCCGACAGGGGGGCGGCACTGGCCAAAAACATTCAGTACTTC

d_gene: TRBD1
abundance: .
j_gene: TRBJ2-3
v_gene: TRBV3-1/TRBV3-2
CDR3aa: CASSQGQSTTDTQYF
CDR3nt: TGTGCCAGCAGCCAGGGACAGAGTACCACAGATACGCAGTATTTT

d_gene: .
abundance: .
j_gene: TRBJ1-4
v_gene: TRBV30
CDR3aa: CAWSPSLLQGKVEKLFF
CDR3nt: TGTGCCTGGAGTCCATCTCTACTTCAGGGGAAAGTGGAAAAACTGTTTTTT

d_gene: TRBD2
abundance: .
j_gene: TRBJ2-3
v_gene: TRBV5-6
CDR3aa: CASSLRLAGGIIWTDTQYF
CDR3nt: TGTGCCAGCAGCTTGCGACTAGCGGGGGGGATTATTTGGACAGATACGCAGTATTTT

d_gene: TRBD1
abundance: .
j_gene: TRBJ1-4
v_gene: TRBV27
CDR3aa: CASSSPPGQGEKLFF
CDR3nt: TGTGCCAGCAGTTCCCCACCGGGACAGGGGGAAAAACTGTTTTTT